The source of this T cell receptor beta chain is a study of cytomegalovirus exposure and HLA in healthy donors. The PCR was carried out with 60 Vbeta primers and 13 Jbeta primers. Here immunoSEQ multiplex PCR was the method, and the copy in TCRdb shows in-frame clones only, minus some. The sample contains just under 250,000 clones, 82% of which appear only once. The germline V gene encodes CDR1 SGHTA and CDR2 FQGNSA. The CDR3 is 16 amino acids. Germline trimming cut 5 bases from V and 0 bases from J; bases unmatched to any gene: 7. Study findings and constraints: In a later analysis, DRB1 alleles had the most associated TCRs; HLA-C alleles the fewest. Association with HLA alleles at 0.05 false discovery rate was found for 16,951 TCR beta sequences in a later analysis.

This clone was counted once. What it binds is unknown. The chain has TRBV7-2 and TRBJ1-3; 7 positions match TRBD1. The sequencing sample was made of PBMCs. The receptor's source is a woman aged 40 to 50 in good health and CMV-seropositive. The CDR3 here is CASSPRQGLSGNTIYF. The CDR3 bases are TGTGCCAGCAGCCCGCGACAGGGACTCTCTGGAAACACCATATATTTT. Full variable domain (missing parts from reference TRBV7-2 and TRBJ1-3): GAGVSQSPSNKVTEKGKDVELRCDPISGHTALYWYRQSLGQGLEFLIYFQGNSAPDKSGLPSDRFSAERTGGSVSTLTIQRTQQEDSAVYLCASSPRQGLSGNTIYFGEGSWLTVV.